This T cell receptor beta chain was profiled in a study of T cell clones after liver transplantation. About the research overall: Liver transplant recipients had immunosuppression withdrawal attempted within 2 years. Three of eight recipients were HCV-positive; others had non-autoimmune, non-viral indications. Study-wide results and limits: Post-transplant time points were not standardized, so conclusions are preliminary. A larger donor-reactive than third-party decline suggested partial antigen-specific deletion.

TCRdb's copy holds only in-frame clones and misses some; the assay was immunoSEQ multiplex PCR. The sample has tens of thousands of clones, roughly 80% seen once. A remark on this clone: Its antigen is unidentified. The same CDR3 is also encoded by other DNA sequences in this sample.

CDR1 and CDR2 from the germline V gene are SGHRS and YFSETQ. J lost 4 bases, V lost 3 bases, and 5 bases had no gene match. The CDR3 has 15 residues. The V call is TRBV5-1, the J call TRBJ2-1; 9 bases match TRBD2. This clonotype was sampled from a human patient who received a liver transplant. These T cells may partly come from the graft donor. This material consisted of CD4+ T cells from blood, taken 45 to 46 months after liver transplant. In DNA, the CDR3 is TGCGCCAGCAGCTCGACTAGCGGTACTTACAATGAGCAGTTCTTC. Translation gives CASSSTSGTYNEQFF.